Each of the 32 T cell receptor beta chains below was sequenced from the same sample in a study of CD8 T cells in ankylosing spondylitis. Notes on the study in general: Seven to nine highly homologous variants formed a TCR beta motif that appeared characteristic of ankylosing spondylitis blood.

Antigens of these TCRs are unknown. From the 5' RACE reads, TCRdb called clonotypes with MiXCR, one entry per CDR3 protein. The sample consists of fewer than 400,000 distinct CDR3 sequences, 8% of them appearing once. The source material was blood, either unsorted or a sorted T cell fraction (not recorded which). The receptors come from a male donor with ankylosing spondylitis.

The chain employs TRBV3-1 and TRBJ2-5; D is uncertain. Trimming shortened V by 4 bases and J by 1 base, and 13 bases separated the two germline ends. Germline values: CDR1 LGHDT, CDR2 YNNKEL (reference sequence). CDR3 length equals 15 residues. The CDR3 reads CASSLGAFGQETQYF. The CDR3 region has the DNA TGTGCCAGCAGCCTAGGAGCGTTTGGCCAAGAGACCCAGTACTTC.

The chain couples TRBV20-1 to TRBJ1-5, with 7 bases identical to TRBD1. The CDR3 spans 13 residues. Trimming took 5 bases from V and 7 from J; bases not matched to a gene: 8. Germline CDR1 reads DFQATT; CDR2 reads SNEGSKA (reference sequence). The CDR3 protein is CSARQGGDQPQHF. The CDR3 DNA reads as TGCAGTGCTCGACAGGGTGGGGACCAGCCCCAGCATTTT.

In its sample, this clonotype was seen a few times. This CDR3 is CSASQGGAGTDTQYF. The CDR3 nucleotides are TGCAGCGCGTCCCAGGGGGGCGCGGGCACAGATACGCAGTATTTT. The chain joins TRBV29-1 to TRBJ2-3; TRBD1 might be the D (7 bases). The V gene lost 7 bases and the J gene lost 1 base, with 18 bases spanning the gap. The germline V gene encodes CDR1 SQVTM and CDR2 ANQGSEA. The CDR3 is made up of 15 amino acids.

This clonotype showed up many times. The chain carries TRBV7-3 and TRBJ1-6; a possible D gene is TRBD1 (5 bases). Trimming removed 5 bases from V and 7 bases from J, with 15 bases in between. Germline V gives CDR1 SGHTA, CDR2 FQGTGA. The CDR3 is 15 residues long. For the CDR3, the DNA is TGTGCCAGCAGCCCTATGGGGGGATCAAATTCACCCCTCCACTTT. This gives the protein CASSPMGGSNSPLHF.

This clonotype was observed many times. The CDR3 DNA reads TGCAGTGCCATCGGGACAGTCTCCACCGGGGAGCTGTTTTTT. It is translated as CSAIGTVSTGELFF. The chain recombines TRBV20-1 with TRBJ2-2; TRBD1 matches 7 bases. Losses at the gene ends were 6 bases for V and 4 bases for J; bases not matched to a gene: 8. Germline V gene sequence: CDR1 DFQATT, CDR2 SNEGSKA (reference sequence). This CDR3 region has 14 residues.

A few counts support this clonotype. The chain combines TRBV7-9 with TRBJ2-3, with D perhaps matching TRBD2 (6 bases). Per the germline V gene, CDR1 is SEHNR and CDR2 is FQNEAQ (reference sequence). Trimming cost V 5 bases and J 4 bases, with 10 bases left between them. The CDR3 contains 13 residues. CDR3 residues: CASSRESADTQYF. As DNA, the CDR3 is TGTGCCAGCAGCCGGGAGAGTGCAGATACGCAGTATTTT.

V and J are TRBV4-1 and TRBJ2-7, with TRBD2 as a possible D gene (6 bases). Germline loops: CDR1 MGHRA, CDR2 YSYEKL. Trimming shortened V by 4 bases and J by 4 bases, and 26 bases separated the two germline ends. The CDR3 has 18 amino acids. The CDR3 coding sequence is TGCGCCAGCAGCCTCGCTCAAGGGCCGGGTGTCGGAGGGTACGAGCAGTACTTC. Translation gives CASSLAQGPGVGGYEQYF.

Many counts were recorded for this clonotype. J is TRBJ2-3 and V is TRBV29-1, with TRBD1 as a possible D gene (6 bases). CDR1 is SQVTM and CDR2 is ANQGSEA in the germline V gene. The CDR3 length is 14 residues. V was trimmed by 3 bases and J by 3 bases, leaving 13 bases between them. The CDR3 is CSVEAGRGTDTQYF. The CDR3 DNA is TGCAGCGTTGAGGCGGGCAGGGGAACAGATACGCAGTATTTT.

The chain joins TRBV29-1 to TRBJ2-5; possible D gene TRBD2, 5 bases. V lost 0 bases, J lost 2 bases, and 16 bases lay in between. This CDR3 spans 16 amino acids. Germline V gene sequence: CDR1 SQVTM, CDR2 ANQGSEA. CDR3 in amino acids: CSVEDVRGFGQETQYF. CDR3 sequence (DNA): TGCAGCGTTGAAGATGTGCGAGGGTTTGGACAAGAGACCCAGTACTTC. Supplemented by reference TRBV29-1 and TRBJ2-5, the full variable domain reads SAVISQKPSRDICQRGTSLTIQCQVDSQVTMMFWYRQQPGQSLTLIATANQGSEATYESGFVIDKFPISRPNLTFSTLTVSNMSPEDSSIYLCSVEDVRGFGQETQYFGPGTRLLVL.

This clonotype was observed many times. The CDR3 spells CASSITGTASSYEQYF. The CDR3 region has the DNA TGTGCCAGCAGTATCACCGGGACAGCTTCCTCCTACGAGCAGTACTTC. V and J are TRBV6-1 and TRBJ2-7, with 7 bases lining up with TRBD1. There are 16 residues in the CDR3. CDR1 is MNHNS and CDR2 is SASEGT in the germline V gene. Trimming at V came to 5 bases and at J to 0 bases, leaving 10 bases not matched to a gene.

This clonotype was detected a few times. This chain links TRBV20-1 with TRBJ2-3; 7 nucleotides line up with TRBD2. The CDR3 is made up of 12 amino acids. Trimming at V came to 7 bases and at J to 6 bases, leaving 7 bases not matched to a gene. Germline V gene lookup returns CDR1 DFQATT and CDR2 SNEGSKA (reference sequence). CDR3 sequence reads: CSGAAGTDTQYF. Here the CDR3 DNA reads TGCAGTGGGGCAGCGGGAACGGATACGCAGTATTTT.

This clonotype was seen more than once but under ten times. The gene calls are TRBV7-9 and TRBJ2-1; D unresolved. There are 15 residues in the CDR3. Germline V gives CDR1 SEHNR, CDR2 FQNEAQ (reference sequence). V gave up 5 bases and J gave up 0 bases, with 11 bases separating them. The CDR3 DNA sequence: TGTGCCAGCAGCCCCCCACGTAGCTCCTACAATGAGCAGTTCTTC. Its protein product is CASSPPRSSYNEQFF.

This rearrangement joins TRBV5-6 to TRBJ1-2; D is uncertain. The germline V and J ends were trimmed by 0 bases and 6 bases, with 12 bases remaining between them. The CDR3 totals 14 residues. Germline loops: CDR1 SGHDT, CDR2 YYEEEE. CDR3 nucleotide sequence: TGTGCCAGCAGCTTGGGGGCCACTCGGGATGGCTACACCTTC. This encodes CASSLGATRDGYTF.

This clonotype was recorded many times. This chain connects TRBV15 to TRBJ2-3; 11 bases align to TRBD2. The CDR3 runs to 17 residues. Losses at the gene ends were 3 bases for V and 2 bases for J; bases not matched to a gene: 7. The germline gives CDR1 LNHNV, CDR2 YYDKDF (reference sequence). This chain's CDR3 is CATSRRGTSGLTDTQYF. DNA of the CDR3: TGTGCCACCAGCAGGAGGGGGACTAGCGGTCTCACAGATACGCAGTATTTT.

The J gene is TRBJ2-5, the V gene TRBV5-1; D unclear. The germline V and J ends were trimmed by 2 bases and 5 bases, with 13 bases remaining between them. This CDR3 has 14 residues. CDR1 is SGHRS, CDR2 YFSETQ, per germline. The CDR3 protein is CASSFQIEGETQYF. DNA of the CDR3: TGCGCCAGCAGCTTCCAGATCGAAGGGGAGACCCAGTACTTC.

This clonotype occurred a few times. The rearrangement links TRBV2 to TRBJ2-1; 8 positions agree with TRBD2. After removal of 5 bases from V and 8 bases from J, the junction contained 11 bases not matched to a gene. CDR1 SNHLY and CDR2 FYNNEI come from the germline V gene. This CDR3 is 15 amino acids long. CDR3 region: CASSWTSPPEDEQFF. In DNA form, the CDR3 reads TGTGCCAGCAGTTGGACTAGCCCACCAGAGGATGAGCAGTTCTTC.

The CDR3 is CASSLQAEGVTGELFF. CDR3 DNA sequence: TGTGCCAGCAGCTTACAGGCGGAAGGGGTAACCGGGGAGCTGTTTTTT. V gene TRBV11-1 combines with J gene TRBJ2-2, with D perhaps matching TRBD1 (5 bases). The CDR3 spans 16 residues. The V and J ends lost 2 bases and 5 bases respectively, with 15 bases between them. Germline V gene data show CDR1 as SGHAT and CDR2 as FQDESV (reference sequence).

The CDR3 DNA reads TGTGCTAGTGGCGAACCTCGGTGGCGGGAGCATCCCGAGACCCAGTACTTC. Translation gives CASGEPRWREHPETQYF. V is TRBV12-5 and J is TRBJ2-5; TRBD2 matches at 7 bases. Germline lookup yields CDR1 LGHNT and CDR2 FRNRAP. CDR3 length: 17 residues. V gave up 6 bases and J gave up 5 bases; unmatched junction bases: 18. Together with reference TRBV12-5 and TRBJ2-5, the CDR3 gives the full variable domain: DARVTQTPRHKVTEMGQEVTMRCQPILGHNTVFWYRQTMMQGLELLAYFRNRAPLDDSGMPKDRFSAEMPDATLATLKIQPSEPRDSAVYFCASGEPRWREHPETQYFGPGTRLLVL.

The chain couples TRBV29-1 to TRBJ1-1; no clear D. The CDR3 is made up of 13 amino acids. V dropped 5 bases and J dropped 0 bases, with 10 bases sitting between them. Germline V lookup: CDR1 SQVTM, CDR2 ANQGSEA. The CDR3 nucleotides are TGCAGCGTTCGAACAGACCTGAACACTGAAGCTTTCTTT. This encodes CSVRTDLNTEAFF.

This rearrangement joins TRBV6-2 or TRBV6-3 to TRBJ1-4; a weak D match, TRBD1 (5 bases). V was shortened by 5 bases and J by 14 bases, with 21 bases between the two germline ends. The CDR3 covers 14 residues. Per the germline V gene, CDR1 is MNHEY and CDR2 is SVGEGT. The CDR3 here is CASSTIRGPDKLFF. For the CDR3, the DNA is TGTGCCAGCAGTACCATCCGGGGCCCGGATAAGCTGTTTTTT.

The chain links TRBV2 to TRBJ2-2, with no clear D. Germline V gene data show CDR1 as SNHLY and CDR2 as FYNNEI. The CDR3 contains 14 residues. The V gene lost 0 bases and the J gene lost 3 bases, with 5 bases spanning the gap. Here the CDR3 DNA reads TGTGCCAGCAGTGAAGCTAGAGACACCGGGGAGCTGTTTTTT. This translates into CASSEARDTGELFF.

The CDR3 sequence is CASSQDRSSGIYEQYF. The CDR3 DNA is TGCGCCAGCAGCCAAGATAGGTCTAGCGGGATCTACGAGCAGTACTTC. The chain employs TRBV4-1 and TRBJ2-7; 9 bases align to TRBD2. V trimming: 0 bases; J trimming: 3 bases; junction bases outside the gene matches: 6. CDR3 size: 16 residues. Germline V gives CDR1 MGHRA, CDR2 YSYEKL.

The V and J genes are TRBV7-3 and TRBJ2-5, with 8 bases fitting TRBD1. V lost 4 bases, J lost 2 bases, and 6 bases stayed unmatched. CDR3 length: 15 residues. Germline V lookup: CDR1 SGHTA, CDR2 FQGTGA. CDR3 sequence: CASSSTGALQETQYF. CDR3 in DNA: TGTGCCAGCAGCTCGACAGGGGCACTACAAGAGACCCAGTACTTC.

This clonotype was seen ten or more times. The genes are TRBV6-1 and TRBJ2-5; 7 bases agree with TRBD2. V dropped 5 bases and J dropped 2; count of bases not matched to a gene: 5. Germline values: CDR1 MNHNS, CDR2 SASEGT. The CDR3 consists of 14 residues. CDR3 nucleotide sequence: TGTGCCAGCAGTCCTTTGGGAGGGCAAGAGACCCAGTACTTC. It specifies CASSPLGGQETQYF.

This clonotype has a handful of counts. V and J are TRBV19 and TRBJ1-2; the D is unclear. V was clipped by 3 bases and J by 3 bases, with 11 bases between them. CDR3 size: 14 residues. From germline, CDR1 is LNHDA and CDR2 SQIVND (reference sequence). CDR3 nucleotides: TGTGCCAGTAGTATGCGGAGGGAGGACTATGGCTACACCTTC. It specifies CASSMRREDYGYTF.

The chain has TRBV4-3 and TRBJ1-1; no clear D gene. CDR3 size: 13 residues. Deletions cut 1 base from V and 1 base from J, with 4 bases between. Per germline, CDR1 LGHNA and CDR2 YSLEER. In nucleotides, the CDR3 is TGCGCCAGCAGCCAAGTGTGGAACACTGAAGCTTTCTTT. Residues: CASSQVWNTEAFF.

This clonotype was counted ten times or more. CDR3 region: CASTVGNTIYF. The CDR3 DNA sequence: TGTGCCAGCACCGTCGGAAACACCATATATTTT. This chain joins TRBV12-3 or TRBV12-4 and TRBJ1-3; D unresolved. The CDR3 sequence is 11 residues long. Trimming shortened V by 7 bases and J by 4 bases, and 5 bases separated the two germline ends.

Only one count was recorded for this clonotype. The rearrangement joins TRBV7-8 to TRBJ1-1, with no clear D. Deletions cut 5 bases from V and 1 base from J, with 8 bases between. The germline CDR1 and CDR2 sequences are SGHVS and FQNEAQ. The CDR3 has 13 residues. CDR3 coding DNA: TGTGCCAGCAGCCCAGTTAAGAACACTGAAGCTTTCTTT. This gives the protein CASSPVKNTEAFF.

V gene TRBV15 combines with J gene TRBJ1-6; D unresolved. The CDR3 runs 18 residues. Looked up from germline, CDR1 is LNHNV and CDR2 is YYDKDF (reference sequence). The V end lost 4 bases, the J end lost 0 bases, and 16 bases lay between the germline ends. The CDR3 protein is CATSTKEEGSSYNSPLHF. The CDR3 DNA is TGTGCCACCAGCACTAAAGAGGAGGGCAGCTCCTATAATTCACCCCTCCACTTT. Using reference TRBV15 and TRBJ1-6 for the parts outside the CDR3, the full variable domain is DAMVIQNPRYQVTQFGKPVTLSCSQTLNHNVMYWYQQKSSQAPKLLFHYYDKDFNNEADTPDNFQSRRPNTSFCFLDIRSPGLGDTAMYLCATSTKEEGSSYNSPLHFGNGTRLTVT.

The CDR3 here is CASSPLGGQGGNTEAFF. CDR3 in DNA: TGTGCCAGCTCACCCCTTGGGGGACAGGGGGGGAACACTGAAGCTTTCTTT. The J gene is TRBJ1-1, the V gene TRBV18, with 11 bases matching TRBD1. J gave up 1 base and V 3 bases, and 7 bases lay outside the gene matches. The CDR3 is 17 residues long. Germline loops: CDR1 KGHSH, CDR2 LQKENI.

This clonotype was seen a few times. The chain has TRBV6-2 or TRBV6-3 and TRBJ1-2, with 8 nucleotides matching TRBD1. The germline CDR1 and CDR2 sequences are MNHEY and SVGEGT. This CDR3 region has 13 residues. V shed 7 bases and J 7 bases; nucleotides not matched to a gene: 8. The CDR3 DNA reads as TGTGCCAGCACCCAGGGGGCTCTCTCTGGCTACACCTTC. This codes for CASTQGALSGYTF.

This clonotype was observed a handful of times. CDR3 loop: CSAPGLGPGVGELFF. The CDR3 nucleotides read TGCAGTGCTCCCGGACTGGGACCGGGCGTCGGGGAGCTGTTTTTT. The chain has TRBV20-1 and TRBJ2-2; perhaps D is TRBD1 or TRBD2 (5 bases each). Germline assignment: CDR1 DFQATT and CDR2 SNEGSKA (reference sequence). CDR3 length equals 15 residues. V was clipped by 5 bases and J by 7 bases, with 20 bases between them.